This T cell receptor (beta chain) was sequenced during a study of human T cells and chemical hapten exposure. Overall study results and limits: Counts of TCRs above 1 in 1000 frequency stayed unchanged with DPC sensitization.

Each CDR3 protein is one row after TCRdb ran MiXCR on the RACE reads. The sample comprises about 39,000 distinct CDR3 sequences, 10% to 15% of which are singletons, and around 2.5% rests with the top ten. Sample time point: patch test 3, about 24 weeks after DPC sensitization. Treatment in this sample: therapeutic diphenylcyclopropenone sensitization with weekly scalp DPC. The authors' total RNA extraction used unfractionated whole blood. This clonotype was seen repeatedly, ten times or more. Its antigen is not known. The sample was whole blood, taken in connection with sensitization to the hapten diphenylcyclopropenone (DPC). This clonotype was obtained from a middle-aged woman with alopecia areata. Some clones in this sample may be carry-over from other donors' samples.

The CDR3, as DNA: TGCGCCAGCAGTCCAGAGCTTGGGGACACTGAAGCTTTCTTT. Its translation: CASSPELGDTEAFF. The V gene is TRBV10-1, the J gene TRBJ1-1; D gene ambiguous. Germline-derived CDR1 and CDR2 are WNHNN and SYGVQD (reference sequence). The CDR3 runs 14 residues. Trimming took 5 bases from V and 3 from J, leaving 13 bases between them.